This entry is about one T cell receptor (beta chain). What it binds is not known. This CDR3 comprises 16 residues. Germline trimming cut 1 base from V and 8 bases from J; bases unmatched to any gene: 10. Looked up from germline, CDR1 is LNHNV and CDR2 is YYDKDF (reference sequence). Reverse transcription of roughly 0.5 to 1 ug RNA was performed with random hexamers. MiXCR was run by TCRdb on the immunoSEQ multiplex PCR reads, yielding one entry per CDR3 protein. The sample includes roughly 140,000 distinct CDR3 sequences, 85% to 95% of them seen just once. Negative magnetic isolation gave CD8+ and CD4+ cells; FACS enriched CD8+ TEMRA. The sample originates from a study of CD8 T cells in Susac syndrome. About the research overall: Patients with Susac syndrome were, at the time of blood collection, therapy-naive, maintained on corticosteroids, or maintained on intravenous immunoglobulin alone. Study-wide points: The study admitted that it had a relatively small number of individuals in its TCR sequencing and HLA analysis. Clonal expansion was missing from Susac syndrome CD4+ T cell repertoires.

The J gene is TRBJ2-4, the V gene TRBV15; 8 positions match TRBD1. The sequenced sample was CD4+ T cells from PBMCs. This TCR came from a human donor with Susac syndrome. The CDR3 spells CATSRARLDRGYIQYF. In DNA, the CDR3 is TGTGCCACCAGCAGAGCCCGGCTAGACAGGGGTTACATTCAGTACTTC.